This T cell receptor (beta chain) was sequenced in a study of shared clonotypes between healthy human individuals. Study-level points and caveats: Sampling involved blood alone; tissue repertoires likely differ. Compared with clonotypes that all four donors shared, non-shared clonotypes had lower generation probabilities.

Researchers divided each subset's genomic DNA evenly across several immunoSEQ plates. Only in-frame clones appear in the TCRdb table, and some are missing; sequencing was by immunoSEQ multiplex PCR. This table holds about 1.5 million clones, approximately 98% found once. This clone was detected once. As yet, its antigen is unknown. Trimming took 5 bases from V and 6 from J; bases not matched to a gene: 9. The CDR3 is 15 residues long. The germline V gene has CDR1 SGHTA and CDR2 FQGNSA. The clonotype comes from a man aged 25 to 45 in good health. This rearrangement joins TRBV7-2 to TRBJ2-4; TRBD2 matches at 8 bases. The sample consisted of naive CD4+ T cells sorted from blood. Stated subset: CD45RA+ positively selected. The CDR3 reads CASSMISGSLNIQYF. The CDR3 nucleotides read TGTGCCAGCAGCATGATCAGCGGGAGCTTAAACATTCAGTACTTC.